The 5 T cell receptor beta chains presented below share a single source sample, sequenced in a study of beta chain features in type 1 diabetes. cDNA synthesis used the whole RNA isolate, giving expressed TCRB sequences. Clones were read by immunoSEQ multiplex PCR, and TCRdb kept only the in-frame ones, dropping some. This sample has roughly 380,000 clones, with about 19% found just once. Sequenced material: naive CD4+ T cells from blood. These receptors all stem from a woman in her late teens or twenties in good health.

This sequence joins TRBV7-2 and TRBJ2-6; D is ambiguous. The length of the CDR3 is 15 residues. Germline V gene sequence: CDR1 SGHTA, CDR2 FQGNSA. V was shortened by 4 bases and J by 4 bases, with 11 bases between the two germline ends. The CDR3 bases are TGTGCCAGCAGCTGGAAATGGAGAGGGGCCAACGTCCTGACTTTC. Protein sequence: CASSWKWRGANVLTF.

The table lists this clone with a few counts. V usage is TRBV14 and J usage is TRBJ2-1; 8 bases agree with TRBD2. The CDR3 runs 15 residues. From germline, CDR1 is SGHDN and CDR2 FVKESK. V lost 1 base, J lost 3 bases, and 2 bases stayed unmatched. The CDR3 is CASSQVAGSYNEQFF. CDR3 DNA: TGTGCCAGCAGCCAAGTAGCGGGAAGCTACAATGAGCAGTTCTTC.

This clone was seen a few times. V and J are TRBV5-1 and TRBJ2-6, with D possibly being TRBD1 (5 bases). The CDR3 has 15 amino acids. Germline lookup yields CDR1 SGHRS and CDR2 YFSETQ. The ends were cut back, 2 bases at V and 2 bases at J, with 8 bases in the middle. The DNA of the CDR3 is TGCGCCAGCAGCTTCGGACAAACTGGGGCCAACGTCCTGACTTTC. Amino acids: CASSFGQTGANVLTF.

This clone appeared a few times. The rearrangement links TRBV9 to TRBJ2-1, with a weak D call TRBD2 (6 bases). The CDR3 has 15 amino acids. The germline gives CDR1 SGDLS, CDR2 YYNGEE. Trimming pared 2 bases from V and 4 bases from J, leaving 13 bases between. The CDR3 sequence: CASSVGLSFYNEQFF. The CDR3 DNA sequence: TGTGCCAGCAGCGTGGGACTTTCTTTTTACAATGAGCAGTTCTTC.

This clone has only a few counts. The chain recombines TRBV7-3 with TRBJ1-1; D may be TRBD1 (5 bases). The V end was cut by 2 bases, the J end by 1 base, with 8 bases between. CDR3 size: 14 residues. Germline V lookup: CDR1 SGHTA, CDR2 FQGTGA. CDR3 in DNA: TGTGCCAGCAGCTTAGGGGGGAGGAACACTGAAGCTTTCTTT. This codes for CASSLGGRNTEAFF.